The next 26 T cell receptor beta chains were all read from a single sample in a study of technical replicates of blood from several donors. Using immunoSEQ multiplex PCR, the repertoire was profiled, and TCRdb retains in-frame clones only, with some absent. The sample lists about 63,000 clones; 85% to 90% were seen once. Sequences were obtained from PBMCs. The receptors derive from a human donor in good health. Some clones in this sample may be carry-over from other donors' samples.

This clone showed up just once. This sequence joins TRBV4-3 and TRBJ1-2, with a tentative D call TRBD1 (6 bases). This CDR3 has 15 residues. Trimming took off 0 bases at V and 3 bases at J, with 11 bases between the two ends. Germline CDR1 is LGHNA and CDR2 is YSLEER. CDR3 region: CASSQDNREYYGYTF. The CDR3 coding sequence is TGCGCCAGCAGCCAAGACAACAGGGAGTACTATGGCTACACCTTC.

This clone was seen only a few times. The chain is built from TRBV10-3 and TRBJ2-2; TRBD2 aligns across 8 bases. With 6 bases clipped from V and 6 bases from J, the junction kept 3 bases outside the gene matches. CDR3 length: 13 amino acids. Germline-derived CDR1 and CDR2 are ENHRY and SYGVKD. CDR3 sequence reads: CAIRDGGAGELFF. The CDR3 DNA reads as TGTGCCATCAGGGACGGGGGGGCCGGGGAGCTGTTTTTT.

CDR3 DNA sequence: TGTGCCAGCAGTCCGGAGGGACAGGGCTCCTACGAGCAGTACTTC. As protein: CASSPEGQGSYEQYF. The chain carries TRBV6-1 and TRBJ2-7, with 9 bases aligning to TRBD1. This CDR3 has 15 residues. V was clipped by 5 bases and J by 0 bases; unmatched bases: 5. Germline assignment: CDR1 MNHNS and CDR2 SASEGT.

The chain carries TRBV18 and TRBJ2-5, with D possibly matching TRBD2 (6 bases). CDR1 and CDR2 (germline): KGHSH, LQKENI. There are 15 residues in the CDR3. V was pared by 5 bases and J by 9 bases, with 22 bases between. CDR3 sequence: CASSANPGLRGSQYF. The CDR3 DNA sequence: TGTGCCAGCTCAGCCAACCCGGGACTCAGAGGGTCCCAGTACTTC.

V is TRBV9 and J is TRBJ1-5; a weak D match, TRBD1 (6 bases). The germline V gene encodes CDR1 SGDLS and CDR2 YYNGEE. Trimming shortened V by 4 bases and J by 2 bases, and 10 bases separated the two germline ends. This CDR3 comprises 14 residues. CDR3 protein: CASSQSGGNQPQHF. CDR3 sequence (DNA): TGTGCCAGCAGCCAATCAGGGGGCAATCAGCCCCAGCATTTT.

The count of this clone is one. V gene TRBV2 combines with J gene TRBJ2-7, with D maybe TRBD2 (6 bases). The V gene lost 7 bases and the J gene lost 2 bases, with 15 bases spanning the gap. Germline values: CDR1 SNHLY, CDR2 FYNNEI. The CDR3 contains 14 residues. The CDR3 DNA follows: TGTGCCAGCAAGCCGGGACTGATACCCTACGAGCAGTACTTC. This gives the protein CASKPGLIPYEQYF. The full variable domain, rest sourced from reference TRBV2 and TRBJ2-7, is EPEVTQTPSHQVTQMGQEVILRCVPISNHLYFYWYRQILGQKVEFLVSFYNNEISEKSEIFDDQFSVERPDGSNFTLKIRSTKLEDSAMYFCASKPGLIPYEQYFGPGTRLTVT.

The V and J genes are TRBV5-4 and TRBJ2-2; 7 bases are a match to TRBD2. From germline, CDR1 is SGHNT and CDR2 YYREEE (reference sequence). CDR3 length equals 15 residues. Losses at the gene ends were 2 bases for V and 1 base for J; bases not matched to a gene: 2. The CDR3 spells CASSFGGENTGELFF. The CDR3, as DNA: TGTGCCAGCAGCTTTGGGGGGGAGAACACCGGGGAGCTGTTTTTT.

V usage is TRBV5-4 and J usage is TRBJ1-2, with a possible D match to TRBD1 (5 bases). Germline assignment: CDR1 SGHNT and CDR2 YYREEE (reference sequence). The CDR3 length is 14 residues. Trimming pared 4 bases from V and 9 bases from J, leaving 19 bases between. CDR3 coding DNA: TGTGCCAGCAGCCGAGAGACTAGGGGTAAGAGCTACACCTTC. Its translation is CASSRETRGKSYTF.

This clone was counted a few times. This chain's CDR3 is CSVGQGAGSGANVLTF. The CDR3 nucleotides read TGCAGCGTTGGGCAGGGGGCTGGGTCTGGGGCCAACGTCCTGACTTTC. The chain combines TRBV29-1 with TRBJ2-6; 8 nucleotides line up with TRBD1. V trimming: 4 bases; J trimming: 1 base; junction bases outside the gene matches: 6. The CDR3 runs to 16 residues. Germline V gene sequence: CDR1 SQVTM, CDR2 ANQGSEA.

The rearrangement links TRBV11-2 to TRBJ2-5; no clear D gene. The germline V gene encodes CDR1 SGHAT and CDR2 FQNNGV. CDR3 size: 14 residues. V was pared by 0 bases and J by 9 bases, with 14 bases between. The CDR3 DNA reads as TGTGCCAGCAGCTTAGATCGGAGTCCAACGGCCCAGTACTTC. It is translated as CASSLDRSPTAQYF.

The chain carries TRBV5-4 and TRBJ2-7; D might be TRBD2 (6 bases). V dropped 4 bases and J dropped 3 bases, with 14 bases sitting between them. Germline CDR1 SGHNT, CDR2 YYREEE (reference sequence). This CDR3 contains 14 residues. The CDR3 spells CASSAGTLDYEQYF. The CDR3 nucleotides read TGTGCCAGCAGCGCCGGGACTCTGGACTACGAGCAGTACTTC.

The chain couples TRBV7-7 to TRBJ2-5, with D possibly TRBD1 on 5 matching bases. The germline CDR1 and CDR2 sequences are SSHAT and FNYEAQ (reference sequence). The V end lost 5 bases, the J end lost 3 bases, and 13 bases lay between the germline ends. CDR3 length: 14 amino acids. The DNA of the CDR3 is TGTGCCAGCAGCACCAGCTCAGGGAAAGAGACCCAGTACTTC. Translated, it gives CASSTSSGKETQYF.

This chain joins TRBV4-3 and TRBJ1-2; a weak D match, TRBD1 (6 bases). V was clipped by 1 base and J by 7 bases, with 19 bases between them. Germline V CDR1 and CDR2: LGHNA, YSLEER. There are 16 residues in the CDR3. The CDR3 DNA follows: TGCGCCAGCAGCCAAGTCGGGGGGGGCCCCCGGGGTGGCTACACCTTC. Its translation is CASSQVGGGPRGGYTF.

This chain joins TRBV7-8 and TRBJ1-2, with TRBD1 as a possible D gene (5 bases). This CDR3 contains 14 residues. Germline values: CDR1 SGHVS, CDR2 FQNEAQ. Trimming cost V 4 bases and J 5 bases, with 14 bases left between them. In DNA, the CDR3 is TGTGCCAGCAGCTCTCCCGGGGGAGGTTATGGCTACACCTTC. Its translation is CASSSPGGGYGYTF. Filled out from reference TRBV7-8 and TRBJ1-2, the complete variable domain reads GAGVSQSPRYKVAKRGQDVALRCDPISGHVSLFWYQQALGQGPEFLTYFQNEAQLDKSGLPSDRFFAERPEGSVSTLKIQRTQQEDSAVYLCASSSPGGGYGYTFGSGTRLTVV.

In this sample, this clone turned up a few times. The chain uses TRBV30 and TRBJ1-5, with D perhaps TRBD1 (5 bases). V lost 2 bases to trimming and J lost 4 bases, with 9 bases between them. CDR1 and CDR2 from the germline V gene are GTSNPN and SVGIG (reference sequence). This CDR3 has 13 amino acids. The CDR3: CAWSLRGNQPQHF. The CDR3 nucleotides are TGTGCCTGGAGTTTGCGGGGGAATCAGCCCCAGCATTTT.

Only one count was recorded for this clone. The chain is built from TRBV5-1 and TRBJ2-1; 12 bases fit TRBD2. In germline, CDR1 is SGHRS, CDR2 YFSETQ. The CDR3 covers 17 residues. Trimming removed 0 bases from V and 8 bases from J; junction bases left unmatched: 9. The CDR3, as DNA: TGCGCCAGCAGCTTGGGGTCTAGCGGGAGGGCCGCAGATGAGCAGTTCTTC. This gives the protein CASSLGSSGRAADEQFF.

The V and J genes are TRBV5-1 and TRBJ2-1; the match to TRBD2 covers 13 bases. CDR1 and CDR2 from the germline V gene are SGHRS and YFSETQ. This CDR3 has 14 residues. The V and J ends lost 4 bases and 9 bases, in that order; junction bases with no gene match: 4. The CDR3 DNA sequence: TGCGCCAGCAGCACAGGGACTAGCGGGATTGAGCAGTTCTTC. It translates to CASSTGTSGIEQFF. Together with reference TRBV5-1 and TRBJ2-1, the CDR3 gives the full variable domain: KAGVTQTPRYLIKTRGQQVTLSCSPISGHRSVSWYQQTPGQGLQFLFEYFSETQRNKGNFPGRFSGRQFSNSRSEMNVSTLELGDSALYLCASSTGTSGIEQFFGPGTRLTVL.

This chain connects TRBV5-6 to TRBJ1-2; 9 bases match TRBD1. J gave up 6 bases and V 4 bases, and 1 base lay outside the gene matches. The CDR3 length is 12 residues. Germline CDR1 SGHDT, CDR2 YYEEEE. The CDR3 reads CASSGTGHGYTF. The CDR3 bases are TGTGCCAGCAGCGGGACAGGGCATGGCTACACCTTC.

This clone was seen ten or more times. This sequence joins TRBV13 and TRBJ2-1; D is unclear. The CDR3 is 16 amino acids. With 0 bases removed from V and 0 bases from J, the gap between germline ends came to 9 bases. Germline assignment: CDR1 PRHDT and CDR2 FYEKMQ (reference sequence). CDR3 DNA sequence: TGTGCCAGCAGCTTAGGCGAACCCAGCTCCTACAATGAGCAGTTCTTC. Residues: CASSLGEPSSYNEQFF.

The chain has TRBV5-6 and TRBJ1-1; D gene uncertain. Trimming removed 4 bases at V and 7 bases at J, with 8 bases between. Germline CDR1 is SGHDT and CDR2 is YYEEEE. CDR3 length: 11 residues. The CDR3 loop reads CASSSRSEAFF. CDR3 DNA sequence: TGTGCCAGCAGCAGCCGGAGTGAAGCTTTCTTT. The entire variable domain, with the rest obtained from reference TRBV5-6 and TRBJ1-1, is as follows: DAGVTQSPTHLIKTRGQQVTLRCSPKSGHDTVSWYQQALGQGPQFIFQYYEEEERQRGNFPDRFSGHQFPNYSSELNVNALLLGDSALYLCASSSRSEAFFGQGTRLTVV.

This chain connects TRBV7-2 to TRBJ2-7; 9 bases are a match to TRBD1. V shed 6 bases and J 5 bases; nucleotides not matched to a gene: 8. The CDR3 length is 14 residues. The V gene's germline CDR1 is SGHTA and CDR2 FQGNSA. CDR3 region: CASSPGQGRHEQYF. The CDR3 coding sequence is TGTGCCAGCAGTCCCGGACAGGGGAGGCACGAGCAGTACTTC.

The V call is TRBV11-2, the J call TRBJ2-7; tentatively, D is TRBD1 (6 bases). CDR3 size: 15 residues. Germline CDR1 reads SGHAT; CDR2 reads FQNNGV. The V and J ends lost 5 bases and 3 bases respectively, with 17 bases between them. CDR3 DNA: TGTGCCAGCAGCCCCGACAGGAACATTATCTACGAGCAGTACTTC. It is translated as CASSPDRNIIYEQYF.

The rearrangement uses TRBV4-3 and TRBJ2-5, with D possibly matching TRBD2 (6 bases). This CDR3 has 16 amino acids. Trimming pared 0 bases from V and 3 bases from J, leaving 14 bases between. Germline V lookup: CDR1 LGHNA, CDR2 YSLEER. CDR3 protein: CASSQERGWGEETQYF. The DNA for the CDR3 is TGCGCCAGCAGCCAAGAACGGGGGTGGGGTGAAGAGACCCAGTACTTC.

Details on this clone: The same CDR3 also results from other DNA sequences found in this sample. This chain connects TRBV12-5 to TRBJ2-3; a possible D gene is TRBD1 (6 bases). Germline CDR1 reads LGHNT; CDR2 reads FRNRAP. V dropped 0 bases and J dropped 9 bases, with 16 bases sitting between them. This CDR3 has 15 amino acids. The CDR3 sequence: CASGLVLVDSLTQYF. Here the CDR3 DNA reads TGTGCTAGTGGTTTGGTACTAGTGGACAGCCTCACGCAGTATTTT.

V and J are TRBV2 and TRBJ2-7; weak D call: TRBD1 (6 bases). The CDR3 consists of 12 residues. Germline loops: CDR1 SNHLY, CDR2 FYNNEI. Trimming pared 9 bases from V and 3 bases from J, leaving 12 bases between. CDR3 amino acids: CASEGTNYEQYF. As DNA, the CDR3 is TGTGCCAGTGAAGGGACAAACTACGAGCAGTACTTC.

V is TRBV5-1 and J is TRBJ2-7, with 8 bases lining up with TRBD1. V lost 0 bases, J lost 5 bases, and 7 bases stayed unmatched. Per germline, CDR1 SGHRS and CDR2 YFSETQ. CDR3 length: 15 amino acids. CDR3 DNA: TGCGCCAGCAGCTTGGAAGGGACAGGAGGACACGAGCAGTACTTC. Its protein product is CASSLEGTGGHEQYF.